These 31 T cell receptor beta chains were all obtained from the same sample, sequenced in a study of identical twins. TCRdb re-called the 5' RACE reads through MiXCR, storing one row per CDR3 protein. The sample has under 500,000 distinct CDR3 sequences, 14% seen once. A further study also used this sample, focusing on yellow fever vaccine responses in identical twins.

The sample comprised CD4+ T cells sorted from blood. The source is a young woman in good health.

The gene calls are TRBV6-5 and TRBJ2-4, with 7 bases identical to TRBD2. The CDR3 sequence is 13 residues long. In germline, CDR1 is MNHEY, CDR2 SVGAGI. V trimming: 4 bases; J trimming: 15 bases; junction bases outside the gene matches: 12. The CDR3 is CASSSPGGTLWYF. The CDR3 coding sequence is TGTGCCAGCAGTTCCCCCGGGGGGACCCTTTGGTACTTC.

The rearrangement links TRBV12-3 or TRBV12-4 to TRBJ2-7; D not resolved. The CDR3 consists of 13 residues. V was clipped by 5 bases and J by 3 bases, with 11 bases between them. For the CDR3, the DNA is TGTGCCAGCAGTCGTGATGTACTCTACGAGCAGTACTTC. The encoded protein is CASSRDVLYEQYF.

This clonotype was seen a few times. The chain joins TRBV9 to TRBJ2-2; 8 positions match TRBD2. V dropped 0 bases and J dropped 5; count of bases not matched to a gene: 9. The CDR3 spans 17 residues. Looked up from germline, CDR1 is SGDLS and CDR2 is YYNGEE. The CDR3 spells CASSVVSGGIVTGELFF. In DNA, the CDR3 is TGTGCCAGCAGCGTAGTATCGGGGGGGATCGTGACCGGGGAGCTGTTTTTT.

This chain connects TRBV28 to TRBJ2-7, with D unclear. V was cut by 3 bases and J by 0 bases, with 18 bases left in between. CDR3 size: 17 residues. Germline lookup yields CDR1 MDHEN and CDR2 SYDVKM. The CDR3 region is CASSFHLAGTFSYEQYF. For the CDR3, the DNA is TGTGCCAGCAGTTTCCATTTAGCCGGAACATTCTCCTACGAGCAGTACTTC.

A few counts support this clonotype. This rearrangement joins TRBV20-1 to TRBJ2-5; 8 bases are a match to TRBD2. The CDR3 runs 14 residues. The germline gives CDR1 DFQATT, CDR2 SNEGSKA (reference sequence). V was clipped by 5 bases and J by 5 bases; unmatched bases: 10. The CDR3 DNA reads TGCAGTGCTGGGGGCGCGGGAGGTGATGAGACCCAGTACTTC. Its translation is CSAGGAGGDETQYF.

This clonotype came up a few times. The rearrangement links TRBV20-1 to TRBJ2-3; the match to TRBD2 covers 12 bases. CDR3 size: 14 residues. CDR1 is DFQATT and CDR2 is SNEGSKA in the germline V gene (reference sequence). The V gene end was trimmed by 2 bases and the J gene end by 8 bases; junction bases not matched to a gene: 5. The CDR3 coding sequence is TGCAGTGCTAGAACCCTAGCGGGAGGGGGTACGCAGTATTTT. This sequence encodes CSARTLAGGGTQYF.

There are many counts of this clonotype. This chain joins TRBV7-3 and TRBJ2-1; unclear D gene. The CDR3 has 12 amino acids. CDR1 SGHTA and CDR2 FQGTGA come from the germline V gene. The ends were cut back, 8 bases at V and 10 bases at J, with 15 bases in the middle. The CDR3 region is CASGSPLGEQFF. The CDR3 nucleotides read TGTGCCAGCGGGTCTCCCTTAGGGGAGCAGTTCTTC. Variable domain in full (rest from reference TRBV7-3 and TRBJ2-1): GAGVSQTPSNKVTEKGKYVELRCDPISGHTALYWYRQSLGQGPEFLIYFQGTGAADDSGLPNDRFFAVRPEGSVSTLKIQRTERGDSAVYLCASGSPLGEQFFGPGTRLTVL.

This chain links TRBV20-1 with TRBJ2-3; 7 bases align to TRBD2. The germline V gene has CDR1 DFQATT and CDR2 SNEGSKA (reference sequence). This CDR3 spans 14 amino acids. Losses at the gene ends were 5 bases for V and 0 bases for J; bases not matched to a gene: 5. The CDR3 DNA follows: TGCAGTGCTGAGAGCGGGACTAGCACAGATACGCAGTATTTT. It yields the protein CSAESGTSTDTQYF.

This clonotype showed up just a few times. CDR3 region: CASSPSFGSSYEQYF. The CDR3 DNA reads as TGTGCCAGCAGCCCTTCATTTGGGAGCTCCTACGAGCAGTACTTC. The chain recombines TRBV3-1 with TRBJ2-7; perhaps TRBD2 as D (5 bases). V was cut by 4 bases and J by 0 bases, with 13 bases left in between. This CDR3 is built from 15 residues. Germline loops: CDR1 LGHDT, CDR2 YNNKEL (reference sequence).

This clonotype was counted only a few times. This chain links TRBV27 with TRBJ1-2; D is possibly TRBD1 (6 bases). CDR1 MNHEY and CDR2 SMNVEV come from the germline V gene (reference sequence). This CDR3 spans 14 amino acids. Trimming pared 6 bases from V and 3 bases from J, leaving 14 bases between. The CDR3 bases are TGTGCCAGCAGCGAAGCAGGGGTGGACTATGGCTACACCTTC. It yields the protein CASSEAGVDYGYTF.

The chain is built from TRBV3-1 and TRBJ1-4; a possible D gene is TRBD1 (5 bases). The CDR3 is 14 residues long. Trimming took 1 base from V and 10 from J, leaving 13 bases between them. The germline V gene has CDR1 LGHDT and CDR2 YNNKEL (reference sequence). The CDR3 DNA is TGTGCCAGCAGCCAAGTCACAGGTCTCGGAAAACTGTTTTTT. Residues: CASSQVTGLGKLFF.

The chain employs TRBV28 and TRBJ2-1; D unresolved. From germline, CDR1 is MDHEN and CDR2 SYDVKM. The CDR3 consists of 17 residues. V dropped 1 base and J dropped 6 bases, with 19 bases sitting between them. The CDR3 loop is CASSLSARSTRANEQFF. DNA for the CDR3: TGTGCCAGCAGTTTATCTGCCCGGAGCACCAGAGCCAATGAGCAGTTCTTC. Full variable domain (outside the CDR3, taken from reference TRBV28 and TRBJ2-1): DVKVTQSSRYLVKRTGEKVFLECVQDMDHENMFWYRQDPGLGLRLIYFSYDVKMKEKGDIPEGYSVSREKKERFSLILESASTNQTSMYLCASSLSARSTRANEQFFGPGTRLTVL.

The chain employs TRBV12-3 or TRBV12-4 and TRBJ1-1; 7 bases agree with TRBD1. V lost 6 bases, J lost 3 bases, and 10 bases stayed unmatched. The CDR3 length is 15 residues. For the CDR3, the DNA is TGTGCCAGCAGGCGACAGGGCCGGGCGGACACTGAAGCTTTCTTT. It codes for CASRRQGRADTEAFF.

The rearrangement joins TRBV20-1 to TRBJ2-2; unclear D gene. Trimming took off 0 bases at V and 5 bases at J, with 10 bases between the two ends. The CDR3 loop spans 14 amino acids. The germline V gene has CDR1 DFQATT and CDR2 SNEGSKA (reference sequence). CDR3 in amino acids: CSARDMVVTGELFF. DNA for the CDR3: TGCAGTGCTAGAGATATGGTAGTAACCGGGGAGCTGTTTTTT.

The gene calls are TRBV21-1 and TRBJ2-7; TRBD2 is taken as the D call from the table, unchecked against the DNA. TRBV21-1 is noted as a pseudogene. This CDR3 comprises 15 residues. In DNA, the CDR3 is TGTGCCAGCAGCAGAGACGGAGCGGGAGGGAACGAGCAGTACTTC. The encoded protein is CASSRDGAGGNEQYF.

The chain couples TRBV27 to TRBJ2-7; D is unclear. V shed 6 bases and J shed 3 bases, with 15 bases lying between them. CDR1 and CDR2 (germline): MNHEY, SMNVEV (reference sequence). The CDR3 extends over 14 amino acids. CDR3 bases: TGTGCCAGCAGGCCCCTACAGAACATCTACGAGCAGTACTTC. Amino acids: CASRPLQNIYEQYF.

The chain employs TRBV6-5 and TRBJ2-3; D remains ambiguous. V was cut by 1 base and J by 0 bases, with 5 bases left in between. The V gene's germline CDR1 is MNHEY and CDR2 SVGAGI. The CDR3 covers 14 residues. The CDR3 coding sequence is TGTGCCAGCAGTTACTACCAGAGCACAGATACGCAGTATTTT. It translates to CASSYYQSTDTQYF.

This clonotype was recorded a few times. J is TRBJ2-1 and V is TRBV15; D unclear. Germline assignment: CDR1 LNHNV and CDR2 YYDKDF (reference sequence). CDR3 length: 14 amino acids. Trimming took off 3 bases at V and 9 bases at J, with 15 bases between the two ends. CDR3 bases: TGTGCCACCAGCAGGGGGTTCGCCCTCAGTGAGCAGTTCTTC. Protein sequence: CATSRGFALSEQFF.

In this sample, this clonotype turned up many times. The chain has TRBV9 and TRBJ2-7; possibly TRBD1 for D (6 bases). Germline lookup yields CDR1 SGDLS and CDR2 YYNGEE. The CDR3 runs to 15 residues. The V end lost 4 bases, the J end lost 7 bases, and 21 bases lay between the germline ends. The CDR3 bases are TGTGCCAGCAGCCGAGATTCCCTAGGACAGAAAGAGCAGTACTTC. Its protein is CASSRDSLGQKEQYF.

The V call is TRBV4-2, the J call TRBJ1-5; D is perhaps TRBD1 (5 bases). There are 18 residues in the CDR3. The V end was cut by 0 bases, the J end by 3 bases, with 18 bases between. Germline V gene sequence: CDR1 LGHNA, CDR2 YNFKEQ. The CDR3 DNA reads TGTGCCAGCAGCCAAGAGGTGGTGAGTGACAGAAACAATCAGCCCCAGCATTTT. Its protein is CASSQEVVSDRNNQPQHF.

The chain recombines TRBV6-2 or TRBV6-3 with TRBJ2-1, with no clear D. This CDR3 contains 11 residues. V was clipped by 6 bases and J by 8 bases, with 8 bases between them. CDR1 and CDR2 from the germline V gene are MNHEY and SVGEGT. CDR3 residues: CASSEVYEQFF. CDR3 nucleotides: TGTGCCAGCAGCGAGGTTTATGAGCAGTTCTTC.

The rearrangement joins TRBV3-1 to TRBJ1-5, with D unclear. The CDR3 is 13 residues long. From germline, CDR1 is LGHDT and CDR2 YNNKEL (reference sequence). Trimming left V 4 bases short and J 3 bases short, with 7 bases between. The CDR3 nucleotides read TGTGCCAGCAGCCTACAGCTCAATCAGCCCCAGCATTTT. Translating it yields CASSLQLNQPQHF.

This sequence joins TRBV5-5 and TRBJ2-7; D possibly uses TRBD1 or TRBD2 (5 bases each). The V and J ends lost 4 bases and 3 bases respectively, with 11 bases between them. Germline V gene data show CDR1 as SGHKS and CDR2 as YYEKEE (reference sequence). This CDR3 contains 13 residues. CDR3 protein: CASSTGDGYEQYF. For the CDR3, the DNA is TGTGCCAGCAGCACTGGGGACGGCTACGAGCAGTACTTC.

This clonotype was recorded many times. This chain uses TRBV2 with TRBJ2-7, with unresolved D. Trimming shortened V by 8 bases and J by 3 bases, and 8 bases separated the two germline ends. CDR1 and CDR2 (germline): SNHLY, FYNNEI. The CDR3 runs 11 residues. DNA for the CDR3: TGTGCCAGCGGGATCTACTACGAGCAGTACTTC. This translates into CASGIYYEQYF.

In this sample, this clonotype turned up a few times. The chain is built from TRBV2 and TRBJ2-5; weak D call: TRBD2 (5 bases). This CDR3 has 17 residues. Trimming removed 8 bases from V and 3 bases from J, with 25 bases in between. Looked up from germline, CDR1 is SNHLY and CDR2 is FYNNEI. The CDR3 sequence is CASFIIPPGPLEETQYF. Here the CDR3 DNA reads TGTGCCAGCTTTATTATCCCCCCAGGCCCACTAGAAGAGACCCAGTACTTC.

This clonotype appeared many times. The V gene is TRBV5-1, the J gene TRBJ2-1; 8 bases agree with TRBD1. V gave up 4 bases and J gave up 4 bases; unmatched junction bases: 10. Germline assignment: CDR1 SGHRS and CDR2 YFSETQ. The CDR3 sequence is 16 residues long. The CDR3: CASSVGGTGSYNEQFF. CDR3 in DNA: TGCGCCAGCAGCGTTGGGGGGACAGGATCTTACAATGAGCAGTTCTTC.

This chain links TRBV6-1 with TRBJ1-2; weak D call: TRBD1 (5 bases). This CDR3 has 15 residues. Germline-derived CDR1 and CDR2 are MNHNS and SASEGT. Trimming removed 3 bases at V and 1 base at J, with 12 bases between. CDR3 DNA sequence: TGTGCCAGCAGTGAGGGGGGTACCGGTAACTATGGCTACACCTTC. Protein sequence: CASSEGGTGNYGYTF.

This clonotype was counted many times. This chain joins TRBV12-3 or TRBV12-4 and TRBJ2-2; D not resolved. The CDR3 totals 14 residues. Between the trimmed V and J ends, which lost 2 bases and 5 bases, there was a span of 9 bases. CDR3 sequence reads: CASSLQVFTGELFF. CDR3 coding DNA: TGTGCCAGCAGTTTACAGGTTTTTACCGGGGAGCTGTTTTTT.

This chain uses TRBV5-1 with TRBJ2-1; D gene unclear. CDR3 length: 12 amino acids. Looked up from germline, CDR1 is SGHRS and CDR2 is YFSETQ. V was pared by 4 bases and J by 4 bases, with 6 bases between. CDR3 sequence: CASSVRYNEQFF. DNA of the CDR3: TGCGCCAGCAGCGTACGATACAATGAGCAGTTCTTC.

This clonotype appeared a few times. The V gene is TRBV20-1, the J gene TRBJ1-2; no clear D. Trimming removed 3 bases at V and 1 base at J, with 9 bases between. The CDR3 contains 13 residues. Germline assignment: CDR1 DFQATT and CDR2 SNEGSKA (reference sequence). CDR3 sequence reads: CSASLPVNYGYTF. The CDR3 coding sequence is TGCAGTGCTAGCCTACCGGTTAACTATGGCTACACCTTC.

This clonotype was observed many times. This CDR3 is CASSLLDGWSHEQYF. In DNA, the CDR3 is TGTGCCAGCAGCTTATTAGACGGGTGGTCGCACGAGCAGTACTTC. This sequence joins TRBV7-9 and TRBJ2-7; the D is unclear. Trimming shortened V by 2 bases and J by 5 bases, and 16 bases separated the two germline ends. Per the germline V gene, CDR1 is SEHNR and CDR2 is FQNEAQ (reference sequence). This CDR3 is 15 amino acids long.